Listed here is a single T cell receptor beta chain. This clone has only a few counts. There is no known antigen for this receptor. The sample holds no much larger clone one base away, and base qualities are not on file. The method was the immunoSEQ multiplex PCR assay. The multiplex PCR relied on a mix of 60 forward primers for TCR Vbeta segments and 13 reverse primers for TCR Jbeta segments. A multiplex PCR assay on genomic DNA amplified the CDR3 region of rearranged TCR beta genes. Amplified TCR beta libraries were sequenced as 87-base-pair reads on the Illumina HiSeq System. Turning to the authors' computational methods: A later analysis counted tens of millions of unique TCR beta chains across the 666 repertoires, and 9 million to 14 million of these chains were shared by at least two donors. A nearest-neighbor algorithm error-corrected the raw reads and collapsed the reads into unique sequences, merging closely related sequences to remove PCR and sequencing errors. Alignment of CDR3 sequences to IMGT reference sequences was used to assign V, D and J gene segments. For a sequence to be retained, at least a six-nucleotide match to both a V gene segment and a J gene segment was required. A rearrangement counted as productive if the CDR3 had no stop codons and remained in frame with V and J, and every other rearrangement counted as non-productive. Following IMGT convention, CDR3 was defined as the stretch from the second conserved V-encoded cysteine to the conserved J-encoded phenylalanine. The earlier analysis of some 580 of the donors excluded any sequence lacking an unambiguous match to a single V gene segment. An earlier analysis of some 610 of the donors called V segments functional above 56.7% productive rearrangements and segregating when the between-donor standard deviation exceeded 5%. To diagnose cytomegalovirus status from the catalog of TCR beta chain sequences, a statistical classification framework was built. In a later analysis, TCR nucleotide sequences were compared against IMGT/GENE-DB human TR gene sequences so that V and J genes could be assigned. In a later analysis, CDR3 sequences and most-parsimonious VDJ recombination scenarios were assigned using the TCRdist pipeline. In a later analysis, each TCR beta chain was defined by its CDR3 amino acid sequence together with its V-gene family, and reads lacking a unique V-gene family were excluded. In a later analysis, around 650 highly shared, low-generation-probability nucleotide sequences were removed to address suspected cross-contamination and a sequencing artifact. A later analysis calculated a clonal expansion index for each public chain from normalized within-repertoire ranks of inferred template counts. In a later analysis, generation probabilities were computed using a VDJ recombination model fitted to out-of-frame rearrangements, and the results were checked against IGoR. In a later analysis, TCR-TCR, TCR-HLA and TCR-CMV co-occurrence was scored with hypergeometric tests, and a repertoire-size bias correction was applied to TCR pairs. A later analysis estimated false discovery rates by permuting HLA or CMV assignments 20 times. In a later analysis, co-occurring TCRs were grouped using DBSCAN, with TCRdist sequence similarity added in when clustering inside HLA-allele-positive subsets. Co-occurrence clustering excluded repertoires with fewer than 30,000 or more than 120,000 public chains, plus five with anomalous nucleotide sharing. Not all clones reach the TCRdb copy of this immuneACCESS table, which keeps in-frame sequences only. Checked studies attribute under half of the gap to unresolved V genes and leave the rest unexplained. That table is the source of V, J and clone size, and D and trimming were worked out from the DNA. The sample table holds 90,000 to 95,000 clones, of which over 70% were seen once. About 1.2% of the sample belongs to the ten largest clones.

Reading the germline V gene (reference sequence) gives CDR1 MNHEY and CDR2 SMNVEV. From its cysteine to its phenylalanine, the CDR3 spans 17 amino acids. The only DNA kept is the CDR3, 51 bases in frame from the first base. V is pared back by 8 bases and J by 8 bases, with 27 bases lying between the germline termini. This record comes from a study of cytomegalovirus exposure and HLA in healthy donors (TCRdb year 2017). Study-level background: An earlier analysis of about 530 of the donors reported about 280 Gb of sequence data and about 120 million unique TCR beta sequences obtained from 150 million to 200 million T cells. Rather than using new phenotypic data, the later analysis identified candidate immune exposures from TCR beta sequences and from how often those sequences occurred across donors. HLA typing included class I and class II loci at four-digit resolution. Along with the roughly 670-subject first cohort, a separate validation cohort of around 110 different subjects was used. Roughly five DR-DQ haplotypes were handled as single units for association and clustering because linkage in the cohort was strong. An early release that covered roughly 600 HLA-typed donors contained approximately 300 gigabases of sequencing data and 65 million to 100 million unique TCR sequences. To study patterns of TCR occurrence, a later analysis re-analyzed previously published TCR beta repertoires from more than 550 donors and added high-resolution HLA genotyping. Of the roughly 400 genotyped donors, roughly 76% were placed in the genetic ancestry cluster associated with self-reported Caucasian donors. The T cell repertoires of 666 subjects were profiled by immunosequencing and related to cytomegalovirus serostatus. A later genetic analysis took genome-wide SNP genotypes for about 55% of the roughly 700 donors and used that subset as a discovery cohort. Every repertoire in the discovery cohort had been generated on one and the same sequencing platform. High-throughput TCR immunosequencing, statistical association of individual TCRs with disease status, and machine learning were combined to predict cytomegalovirus infection status. Alongside the repertoire data, information on donor age, sex, ethnicity and CMV serostatus was compiled. The study aimed to test whether signatures of past pathogen exposure could be identified by cataloging public T cell receptors. Across around 400 genotyped donors of the cohort, an average of approximately 200,000 unique TCR beta nucleotide sequences per donor were sequenced, and 15% to 20% of those sequences were non-productive. To decide whether each TCR beta V gene segment behaved as functional or pseudogenic, an earlier analysis of nearly 600 of the donors relied on high-throughput TCR beta sequencing. The number of typed donors differed by locus: roughly 620-640 for A, B, C, DRB1 and DQB1; some 500 for DQA1; about 600 for DPA1; and roughly 450 for DPB1. General study outcomes and caveats: V-gene and J-gene trimming of TCR beta chains was associated with a missense DCLRE1C variant in a later genetic analysis, and the association was replicated in an independent cohort. A further reported finding was that TCR beta sequences accurately predicted the HLA-A and HLA-B alleles for most subjects in the first cohort. In a later analysis, TCR association rates were found to vary across HLA loci, with the most associated TCRs seen for DRB1 alleles and the fewest for HLA-C alleles. According to a later genetic analysis, donors in an Asian-associated ancestry cluster had fewer N-insertions in productive TCRs than the approximately 630-donor mean. Correlated functional status among segregating V segments might reflect linkage disequilibrium, but an unknown experimental factor could not be ruled out. Because counts were too low, roughly 18 rarely observed V segments, including chromosome 9 orphons, were left out of the earlier analysis of 500 to 650 of the donors. In a later analysis, HLA-associated TCR beta chains showed more clonal expansion and lower generation probabilities than non-associated chains that were equally common. In a later analysis, most CMV-associated TCR beta chains were found to appear HLA-restricted, with HLA associations seemingly driven largely by CMV exposure. Because the 87-base-pair reads could not distinguish some IMGT-functional V segments, including TRBV6-2 and TRBV6-3, those segments were excluded. The study listed around 160 TCR beta chains as associated with cytomegalovirus. Because HLA typing was unavailable for some donors at each locus, only the typed subset was used in association tests. The classifier was reported to diagnose cytomegalovirus status with high specificity and sensitivity in both the original and validation cohorts. In a later analysis, 16,951 TCR beta sequences were associated with specific HLA alleles at a false discovery rate of 0.05. In vitro tests confirmed that three of the cytomegalovirus-associated TCR beta chains recognize cytomegalovirus antigens. Roughly uniform sequencing depth across donors was assumed in presence/absence analyses, although this assumption may not hold. While some public TCRs were present in many individuals, most TCR sequences turned up only very rarely across donors. It was suggested by the authors that the approach could potentially be generalized to other disease states and immunological phenotypes. The sequencing pipeline was judged likely to have produced a cluster of highly shared sequence variants as a technical artifact. When HLA alleles, especially DR and DQ, strongly co-occurred, TCR associations were difficult to assign to individual alleles. In this cohort, only TCR beta chains were sequenced, and detectable features were limited by the absence of alpha or paired-chain data. The only immune exposure information available for the cohort was CMV serostatus. According to a later analysis, parvovirus B19, influenza, CMV and Epstein-Barr virus appeared linked to several top co-occurrence clusters. In an earlier analysis of some 500 of the donors, most TCR beta V segments were observed in productive rearrangements about 87% or about 30% of the time, broadly matching IMGT annotations.

The cohort was made up of several hundred healthy bone marrow donors. At the time of sampling, every cohort member was nominally healthy, though immune exposures that went unrecorded were likely present. The donor tested CMV seropositive, placing the donor among the approximately 310 seropositive members of the cohort. A peripheral blood sample was provided by each donor, and peripheral blood mononuclear cells were used for TCR beta sequencing. The Qiagen DNeasy Blood Extraction Kit was used to extract genomic DNA from the blood cell samples. The specimen was PBMCs. The sequence joins TRBV27 to TRBJ1-4; the best D guess is TRBD1, with 5 bases matching. This sequence was found in a girl aged 2 to 9 in good health and CMV-seropositive. The DNA sequence is TGTGCCAGCTCATCAGTCCTGGCCGGGGGAGGATCGGAAAAACTGTTTTTT. The resulting protein is CASSSVLAGGGSEKLFF.